This T cell receptor (beta chain) was recovered during a study of blood T cell repertoires in COVID-19. Study-wide context: From the United States, Italy and Spain came samples of acute and convalescent COVID-19. Nucleic acid was either cDNA or gDNA, and it came from T cells, B-cell-depleted T cells, or PBMCs.

Seattle patient enrollment occurred during active infection, with longitudinal follow-up thereafter. Authors' methods: Cell counts per sample came from amplifying reference gene primers. Some clones are missing from TCRdb's copy, which holds only in-frame ones; the method was immunoSEQ multiplex PCR. Clone size and the V and J calls come from that table; the DNA yielded D and trimming. The sample shows some 180,000 clones, 70% to 80% of them seen only once. Trimming removed 0 bases at V and 4 bases at J, with 8 bases between. The germline CDR1 and CDR2 sequences are SGHNT and YYREEE (reference sequence). CDR3 length: 15 residues.

Input material: peripheral blood. The clonotype originates from a woman between 40 and 50 years old with COVID-19, enrolled during active disease. The chain links TRBV5-4 to TRBJ1-6; D not certain. The CDR3 spells CASSLGGGYNSPLHF. In nucleotides, the CDR3 is TGTGCCAGCAGCTTGGGCGGAGGGTATAATTCACCCCTCCACTTT. Based on the CDR3 plus reference TRBV5-4 and TRBJ1-6, the full variable domain is ETGVTQSPTHLIKTRGQQVTLRCSSQSGHNTVSWYQQALGQGPQFIFQYYREEENGRGNFPPRFSGLQFPNYSSELNVNALELDDSALYLCASSLGGGYNSPLHFGNGTRLTVT.